The 25 T cell receptor beta chains below all came from one sample that was sequenced in a study of T cell responses to AZD1222 COVID-19 vaccine (dated by TCRdb to the early 2020s). The time point label, read with the paper, signifies: baseline before first vaccination. Library generation was performed with the immunoSEQ multiplex PCR assay. TCRdb took this table from immuneACCESS and kept in-frame rearrangements with V and J called. Such tables lack part of the clones; where checked against another copy, unresolved V genes explain under half of the gap, and the rest is unexplained. The sample yields about 92,000 clones; about 91% were counted once. 7.5% of the sample comes from the top ten. The material sequenced was peripheral blood, taken on day 0 of AZD1222 vaccination. These receptor sequences come from an adult in good health.

The chain is built from TRBV29-1 and TRBJ2-6; D unclear. The CDR3 consists of 14 residues. The germline CDR1 and CDR2 sequences are SQVTM and ANQGSEA. Trimming left V 2 bases short and J 0 bases short, with 5 bases between. CDR3 coding DNA: TGCAGCGTTGAAAAGGACTCTGGGGCCAACGTCCTGACTTTC. Protein sequence: CSVEKDSGANVLTF.

This chain joins TRBV5-1 and TRBJ1-4; 7 bases map to TRBD1. J was trimmed by 2 bases and V by 3 bases; bases with no gene match: 13. There are 18 residues in the CDR3. CDR1 and CDR2 (germline): SGHRS, YFSETQ. The CDR3 spells CASSSWTGSDMTNEKLFF. The CDR3 coding sequence is TGCGCCAGCAGCTCCTGGACAGGATCGGACATGACTAATGAAAAACTGTTTTTT.

The chain carries TRBV4-3 and TRBJ2-5, with a weak D call TRBD2 (6 bases). Germline V gene data show CDR1 as LGHNA and CDR2 as YSLEER. With 0 bases removed from V and 4 bases from J, the gap between germline ends came to 12 bases. The length of the CDR3 is 15 residues. The CDR3 sequence: CASSQDLVRGETQYF. The CDR3 DNA is TGCGCCAGCAGCCAAGATCTAGTGCGGGGAGAGACCCAGTACTTC.

The chain has TRBV5-6 and TRBJ1-4; D remains unclear. This CDR3 region has 15 residues. Germline V lookup: CDR1 SGHDT, CDR2 YYEEEE. The V and J ends lost 3 bases and 4 bases respectively, with 13 bases between them. Here the CDR3 DNA reads TGTGCCAGCAGCTACACCCCGGCCTTTAATGAAAAACTGTTTTTT. Protein product: CASSYTPAFNEKLFF.

J is TRBJ1-6 and V is TRBV11-2; no firm D call. The CDR3 loop spans 15 amino acids. The V and J ends lost 1 base and 14 bases respectively, with 18 bases between them. Per the germline V gene, CDR1 is SGHAT and CDR2 is FQNNGV. The CDR3 region is CASSLALLEDLTLHF. CDR3 bases: TGTGCCAGCAGCTTAGCCCTCTTAGAGGACCTCACCCTCCACTTT.

This clone was counted once. This sequence joins TRBV7-2 and TRBJ2-7; D unresolved. This CDR3 is built from 15 residues. Deletions cut 1 base from V and 2 bases from J, with 12 bases between. The germline CDR1 and CDR2 sequences are SGHTA and FQGNSA. The DNA of the CDR3 is TGTGCCAGCAGCTTAGACCCGCCTGGCACCTACGAGCAGTACTTC. Translating it yields CASSLDPPGTYEQYF.

The chain carries TRBV11-2 and TRBJ1-5, with D possibly TRBD1 on 6 matching bases. Deletions cut 5 bases from V and 5 bases from J, with 10 bases between. CDR3 size: 13 residues. CDR1 SGHAT and CDR2 FQNNGV come from the germline V gene. CDR3 in amino acids: CASSRQAYQPQHF. CDR3 nucleotide sequence: TGTGCCAGCAGCCGACAGGCATATCAGCCCCAGCATTTT.

The V call is TRBV7-2, the J call TRBJ1-2; the D is unclear. The CDR3 is 12 amino acids. Germline loops: CDR1 SGHTA, CDR2 FQGNSA. Trimming left V 0 bases short and J 7 bases short, with 6 bases between. CDR3 sequence reads: CASSLARAGYTF. The CDR3 DNA sequence: TGTGCCAGCAGCTTAGCAAGGGCTGGCTACACCTTC.

The chain couples TRBV18 to TRBJ1-1; D unresolved. V lost 2 bases and J 11 bases, leaving 12 bases between the germline ends. The CDR3 runs to 12 residues. Germline CDR1 reads KGHSH; CDR2 reads LQKENI. The CDR3 sequence: CASSPIGMWAFF. In DNA, the CDR3 is TGTGCCAGCTCACCAATCGGTATGTGGGCTTTCTTT.

The chain is built from TRBV7-2 and TRBJ1-1; 7 positions match TRBD1. The V and J ends lost 2 bases and 1 base, in that order; junction bases with no gene match: 1. The CDR3 loop spans 14 amino acids. CDR1 SGHTA and CDR2 FQGNSA come from the germline V gene. DNA of the CDR3: TGTGCCAGCAGCTTACGGACAGGGAACACTGAAGCTTTCTTT. Encoded protein: CASSLRTGNTEAFF.

V usage is TRBV24-1 and J usage is TRBJ2-1, with TRBD1 matching 7 bases. CDR1 and CDR2 from the germline V gene are KGHDR and SFDVKD. The CDR3 spans 16 residues. V was pared by 3 bases and J by 1 base, with 5 bases of the junction left unmatched. CDR3 coding DNA: TGTGCCACCAGTGATGCAGGGGGTAGGTCCTACAATGAGCAGTTCTTC. It codes for CATSDAGGRSYNEQFF.

This chain uses TRBV24-1 with TRBJ2-1; tentatively, D is TRBD2 (6 bases). This CDR3 has 14 residues. Per germline, CDR1 KGHDR and CDR2 SFDVKD. Trimming shortened V by 5 bases and J by 8 bases, and 15 bases separated the two germline ends. The CDR3 region is CATSGGVNRDEQFF. CDR3 sequence (DNA): TGTGCCACCAGTGGGGGGGTTAACCGGGATGAGCAGTTCTTC.

The chain carries TRBV7-9 and TRBJ2-3, with 9 bases matching TRBD1. This CDR3 has 13 amino acids. V was clipped by 5 bases and J by 12 bases; unmatched bases: 9. The germline CDR1 and CDR2 sequences are SEHNR and FQNEAQ (reference sequence). CDR3 sequence (DNA): TGTGCCAGCAGCCTGGAACCGGGACAGGGCCAGTATTTT. Translation: CASSLEPGQGQYF.

This chain links TRBV6-5 with TRBJ1-3, with D possibly being TRBD1 (6 bases). The CDR3 is made up of 16 amino acids. Germline V gene data show CDR1 as MNHEY and CDR2 as SVGAGI. Trimming left V 0 bases short and J 4 bases short, with 13 bases between. CDR3 DNA sequence: TGTGCCAGCAGTTACTCTATGACAGGCTCGGGAAACACCATATATTTT. Translation gives CASSYSMTGSGNTIYF.

This chain uses TRBV21-1 with TRBJ2-7; the DNA was not used to check the table's D call, TRBD1. TRBV21-1 is a recognized pseudogene. This CDR3 is 14 amino acids long. The CDR3, as DNA: TGTGCCAGCACAAACAGGGAAAGCTCCTACGAGCAGTACTTC. It specifies CASTNRESSYEQYF.

The genes are TRBV6-2 or TRBV6-3 and TRBJ2-1; weak D call: TRBD1 (6 bases). V lost 2 bases, J lost 6 bases, and 17 bases lay in between. The CDR3 runs to 16 residues. In germline, CDR1 is MNHEY, CDR2 SVGEGT. CDR3 DNA sequence: TGTGCCAGCAGTTACCGCCGGGCCCTACAGGGCAATGAGCAGTTCTTC. This codes for CASSYRRALQGNEQFF.

The V call is TRBV19, the J call TRBJ1-6; D not certain. Germline lookup yields CDR1 LNHDA and CDR2 SQIVND (reference sequence). This CDR3 has 14 amino acids. Trimming removed 1 base from V and 7 bases from J, with 8 bases in between. The CDR3 nucleotides read TGTGCCAGTAGTATAGGATCAGTAAATTCACCCCTCCACTTT. It translates to CASSIGSVNSPLHF.

This clone is a singleton in its sample. V gene TRBV9 combines with J gene TRBJ2-3; D unclear. Between the trimmed V and J ends, which lost 2 bases and 2 bases, there was a span of 6 bases. This CDR3 has 13 amino acids. Germline V CDR1 and CDR2: SGDLS, YYNGEE. The CDR3 bases are TGTGCCAGCAGCGTGCCCCACACAGATACGCAGTATTTT. Translation gives CASSVPHTDTQYF.

The chain has TRBV28 and TRBJ1-1; maybe TRBD1 (6 bases). Germline-derived CDR1 and CDR2 are MDHEN and SYDVKM. Trimming stripped 5 bases from V and 1 base from J, with 14 bases between. The CDR3 is 15 residues long. CDR3 nucleotide sequence: TGTGCCAGCAGTCCGAGGGGGGTGGGGAACACTGAAGCTTTCTTT. This encodes CASSPRGVGNTEAFF.

The rearrangement links TRBV7-9 to TRBJ2-1; unclear D gene. Per germline, CDR1 SEHNR and CDR2 FQNEAQ (reference sequence). V gave up 1 base and J gave up 6 bases, with 13 bases separating them. This CDR3 is 15 amino acids long. The CDR3 is CASSLVGTPGNEQFF. Written as DNA, the CDR3 is TGTGCCAGCAGCTTAGTAGGCACCCCGGGCAATGAGCAGTTCTTC.

The chain employs TRBV7-2 and TRBJ2-7; TRBD1 agrees at 9 bases. The CDR3 sequence is 15 residues long. J was trimmed by 1 base and V by 5 bases; bases with no gene match: 6. Germline lookup yields CDR1 SGHTA and CDR2 FQGNSA. The CDR3 DNA is TGTGCCAGCAGCCCATATGACAGGGGGTCCTACGAGCAGTACTTC. Protein: CASSPYDRGSYEQYF.

V gene TRBV29-1 combines with J gene TRBJ2-7; the D is unclear. Germline V gene lookup returns CDR1 SQVTM and CDR2 ANQGSEA. V was pared by 3 bases and J by 2 bases, with 8 bases between. This CDR3 contains 12 residues. CDR3 coding DNA: TGCAGCGTTGACTTCGGCACCTACGAGCAGTACTTC. Protein product: CSVDFGTYEQYF.

The genes are TRBV7-3 and TRBJ2-2; the D gene is possibly TRBD1 (5 bases). Per germline, CDR1 SGHTA and CDR2 FQGTGA. The CDR3 spans 15 residues. V was pared by 2 bases and J by 3 bases, with 10 bases between. The CDR3 here is CASSLSRDDTGELFF. CDR3 coding DNA: TGTGCCAGCAGCTTATCCAGGGATGACACCGGGGAGCTGTTTTTT.

The chain uses TRBV7-8 and TRBJ1-6; tentative D call: TRBD1 (5 bases). Germline CDR1 reads SGHVS; CDR2 reads FQNEAQ. The CDR3 runs 12 residues. Trimming left V 1 base short and J 14 bases short, with 9 bases between. The CDR3 nucleotides are TGTGCCAGCAGCTTAGGCAGGGCGACCCTCCACTTT. Translated, it gives CASSLGRATLHF.

The chain has TRBV9 and TRBJ1-4; TRBD1 is a possible D gene (6 bases). Between the trimmed V and J ends, which lost 0 bases and 5 bases, there was a span of 14 bases. Germline V gene data show CDR1 as SGDLS and CDR2 as YYNGEE. This CDR3 has 16 residues. As DNA, the CDR3 is TGTGCCAGCAGCGTAGTCCCAGGGGCGAAAAATGAAAAACTGTTTTTT. Its translation: CASSVVPGAKNEKLFF.